Given below is one T cell receptor (beta chain) in context. Its antigen remains unidentified. Treatment here: oral pan-JAK inhibitor, 5-10 mg twice daily. Lesional scalp tissue (obtained by punch biopsy) and peripheral blood were collected from alopecia areata patients. The data stem from a study of CD8+ T cells in alopecia areata. Study in general: Those patients who were treated received oral tofacitinib, which was given at 5 to 10 mg twice daily for moderate-to-severe alopecia areata. Treated patients were scored for severity by percent of scalp affected. Regarding the study as a whole: Sequenced scalp T cells also include alphabeta T cells resident in normal skin.

V shed 2 bases, J shed 5 bases, and the junction held 5 bases outside the gene matches. The CDR3 is 14 amino acids. The germline V gene encodes CDR1 GTSNPN and CDR2 SVGIG (reference sequence). Reverse transcription of extracted RNA yielded cDNA, which provided the sequencing template. The repertoire was sequenced with immunoSEQ multiplex PCR; TCRdb's copy has only in-frame clones and lacks some. The data show more than 90,000 clones, roughly 58% seen once. The material was CD8+ T cells sorted from blood, obtained at week 4, from a patient treated with tofacitinib. The V call is TRBV30, the J call TRBJ2-5; the match to TRBD2 covers 10 bases. The receptor's source is a human donor with alopecia areata. In DNA form, the CDR3 reads TGTGCCTGGAGTCGAGGGACTAGCGTGGAGACCCAGTACTTC. Translated, it gives CAWSRGTSVETQYF.